A selection of T cell receptor beta chains follows, all from one sample in a study of OX40 agonist ivuxolimab in advanced cancers. The protocol was immunoSEQ multiplex PCR, while the TCRdb copy is restricted to in-frame clones and leaves out a portion. Among under 85,000 clones listed, around 87% were seen once. The material was CD4+ or CD8+ T cells sorted from blood, obtained in a trial of the OX40 agonist ivuxolimab. The receptors come from an adult with an advanced solid tumor such as melanoma, head and neck, liver or kidney cancer. CDR3s include the opening cysteine and the closing phenylalanine or tryptophan. A D gene is named only where the DNA matches it firmly. Where a row states a size, it is once, few, many or the class of an expanded clone; other rows omit it.

DNA: TGCGCCAGCAGCCTCTCTCCCGGGACAGGAAATGAAAAACTGTTTTTT
CDR3: CASSLSPGTGNEKLFF
J: TRBJ1-4
D: TRBD1
size: NA
V: TRBV5-1

DNA: TGTGCCTGGGGGACAGGGGACTATGGCTACACCTTC
CDR3: CAWGTGDYGYTF
J: TRBJ1-2
D: TRBD1
size: NA
V: TRBV30

DNA: TGCGCCAGCAACCGGGACAGGGGGGGACCCTACGAGCAGTACTTC
CDR3: CASNRDRGGPYEQYF
J: TRBJ2-7
D: TRBD1
size: NA
V: TRBV5-1

DNA: TGTGCCTGGAGTGTAAAGGGGCGAAACTATGGCTACACCTTC
CDR3: CAWSVKGRNYGYTF
J: TRBJ1-2
D: NA
size: NA
V: TRBV30

DNA: TGTGCCAGCAGTTACCAGGGTTTGGGCACCGGGGAGCTGTTTTTT
CDR3: CASSYQGLGTGELFF
J: TRBJ2-2
D: NA
size: NA
V: TRBV6-5

DNA: TGTGCCAGCAGACCATCCCGGGACAGCCATCAGCCCCAGCATTTT
CDR3: CASRPSRDSHQPQHF
J: TRBJ1-5
D: TRBD1
size: NA
V: TRBV6-5

DNA: TGTGCCAGCAGTGCCGGCTCTCAGGTTTATGGCTACACCTTC
CDR3: CASSAGSQVYGYTF
J: TRBJ1-2
D: NA
size: NA
V: TRBV6-1

DNA: TGTGCCAGCAGTGAGTCCAGGGTCCCTTACGAGCAGTACTTC
CDR3: CASSESRVPYEQYF
J: TRBJ2-7
D: NA
size: NA
V: TRBV25-1

DNA: TGTGCCAGCAGCGATAGACAGGTCGGGAGGGATGGCTACACCTTC
CDR3: CASSDRQVGRDGYTF
J: TRBJ1-2
D: NA
size: NA
V: TRBV7-8

DNA: TGCGCCAGCAGCCAAGATCTTGGGACCCAGTTAAAGTTCTTC
CDR3: CASSQDLGTQLKFF
J: TRBJ2-1
D: NA
size: NA
V: TRBV4-3

DNA: TGCAGCGTTGCGGTGGGGGACAGGGTAGCAACTAATGAAAAACTGTTTTTT
CDR3: CSVAVGDRVATNEKLFF
J: TRBJ1-4
D: TRBD1
size: NA
V: TRBV29-1

DNA: TGTGCCAGCAGCTTAGAAGGAGGGACCAAAAACATTCAGTACTTC
CDR3: CASSLEGGTKNIQYF
J: TRBJ2-4
D: NA
size: NA
V: TRBV7-9

DNA: TGTGCCAGTAGTATCGGGGGAAGGGGGAATCAGCCCCAGCATTTT
CDR3: CASSIGGRGNQPQHF
J: TRBJ1-5
D: NA
size: NA
V: TRBV19

DNA: TGTGCCAGCAGTGAGGCAGGGCTCCACAATGAGCAGTTCTTC
CDR3: CASSEAGLHNEQFF
J: TRBJ2-1
D: NA
size: once
V: TRBV6-1

DNA: TGCGCCAGCAGCTTAGATTCGACGAGCTCCTACGAGCAGTACTTC
CDR3: CASSLDSTSSYEQYF
J: TRBJ2-7
D: NA
size: NA
V: TRBV5-1

DNA: TGTGCCAGCAGCGCGGGCGGCGGGGGCTCCTACAATGAGCAGTTCTTC
CDR3: CASSAGGGGSYNEQFF
J: TRBJ2-1
D: TRBD2
size: NA
V: TRBV9

DNA: TGTGCCAGCTCACCACGGAACGGGGACTACACAGATACGCAGTATTTT
CDR3: CASSPRNGDYTDTQYF
J: TRBJ2-3
D: TRBD2
size: NA
V: TRBV18

DNA: TGTGCCAGCAGTCGGGACAGCAGACACCAAGAGACCCAGTACTTC
CDR3: CASSRDSRHQETQYF
J: TRBJ2-5
D: TRBD1
size: NA
V: TRBV6-5

DNA: TGTGCCAGCTCGTCGACCGGGACACTGAACACTGAAGCTTTCTTT
CDR3: CASSSTGTLNTEAFF
J: TRBJ1-1
D: NA
size: NA
V: TRBV18

DNA: TGCGCCAGCAGCCAAGATGCGGGGCTAGCGGACTCCTACGAGCAGTACTTC
CDR3: CASSQDAGLADSYEQYF
J: TRBJ2-7
D: TRBD2
size: NA
V: TRBV4-1

DNA: TGTGCCAGTAGTCCAAACAGACAAGAGACCCAGTACTTC
CDR3: CASSPNRQETQYF
J: TRBJ2-5
D: NA
size: NA
V: TRBV19

DNA: TGTGCCAGCAGCTTGGACCCAGGGACCTATGGCTACACCTTC
CDR3: CASSLDPGTYGYTF
J: TRBJ1-2
D: NA
size: NA
V: TRBV5-4

DNA: TGTGCCAGCACGAGACAGCGAGCCTATAATTCACCCCTCCACTTT
CDR3: CASTRQRAYNSPLHF
J: TRBJ1-6
D: NA
size: NA
V: TRBV28

DNA: TGTGCCAGCAGCTTACCCCACAGACTAGCGGGAAGCACAGATACGCAGTATTTT
CDR3: CASSLPHRLAGSTDTQYF
J: TRBJ2-3
D: TRBD2
size: NA
V: TRBV7-8

DNA: TGTGCCAGCAGAGAAGCTAGCGCATCCTACAATGAGCAGTTCTTC
CDR3: CASREASASYNEQFF
J: TRBJ2-1
D: NA
size: few
V: TRBV6-1

DNA: TGCGCCAGCAGCTTGGGTTCGAGCGGGGTCCAAGAGACCCAGTACTTC
CDR3: CASSLGSSGVQETQYF
J: TRBJ2-5
D: TRBD2
size: NA
V: TRBV5-1

DNA: TGCGCCAGCAGCCCGGGGGCAGGGATCTCCAATGAGCAGTTCTTC
CDR3: CASSPGAGISNEQFF
J: TRBJ2-1
D: NA
size: NA
V: TRBV5-1

DNA: TGTGCCAGCAGCTTGGGGGCAGGTCGACCAGGGAACTATGGCTACACCTTC
CDR3: CASSLGAGRPGNYGYTF
J: TRBJ1-2
D: NA
size: NA
V: TRBV7-2

DNA: TGTGCCAGCAGCGTAGACAGAAACAATGAGCAGTTCTTC
CDR3: CASSVDRNNEQFF
J: TRBJ2-1
D: NA
size: once
V: TRBV9

DNA: TGTGCCAGTAGTTCCCAAGGAGGGCAGGGGAATTCACCCCTCCACTTT
CDR3: CASSSQGGQGNSPLHF
J: TRBJ1-6
D: NA
size: NA
V: TRBV19

DNA: TGTGCCAGCAGCCGTCAAGGGGGCGGAATGAACAATGAGCAGTTCTTC
CDR3: CASSRQGGGMNNEQFF
J: TRBJ2-1
D: TRBD1
size: NA
V: TRBV7-2

DNA: TGTGCCAGTAGTATAGGCCAGGCCGAGCAGTACTTC
CDR3: CASSIGQAEQYF
J: TRBJ2-7
D: NA
size: NA
V: TRBV19

DNA: TGTGCCAGCAGCCTGGACGGGACAGGGGCCCAGCCCCAGCATTTT
CDR3: CASSLDGTGAQPQHF
J: TRBJ1-5
D: TRBD1
size: NA
V: TRBV11-2

DNA: TGTGCCAGCAGCCAGGACAGGGTAGGTTACGGCTACACCTTC
CDR3: CASSQDRVGYGYTF
J: TRBJ1-2
D: TRBD1
size: NA
V: TRBV2

DNA: TGTGCCAGCAGCTTCACATACGAGAGGCAAGAGACCCAGTACTTC
CDR3: CASSFTYERQETQYF
J: TRBJ2-5
D: NA
size: NA
V: TRBV5-5

DNA: TGCAGCGTTCATGAGTCTCAAGAGACCCAGTACTTC
CDR3: CSVHESQETQYF
J: TRBJ2-5
D: NA
size: NA
V: TRBV29-1

DNA: TGTGCCAGCAGTGAAGGCAGGGGCTTGGGCTACACCTTC
CDR3: CASSEGRGLGYTF
J: TRBJ1-2
D: NA
size: NA
V: TRBV25-1

DNA: TGTGCCAGCAGACGAACAGGGGGCGGACACAATGAGCAGTTCTTC
CDR3: CASRRTGGGHNEQFF
J: TRBJ2-1
D: TRBD1
size: NA
V: TRBV6-6

DNA: TGTGCCAGCAGGGGGACTAGCGGGATCCACAATGAGCAGTTCTTC
CDR3: CASRGTSGIHNEQFF
J: TRBJ2-1
D: TRBD2
size: NA
V: TRBV28

DNA: TGTGCCAGTAGTGTAACTTTGGACCGTGAAGCTTTCTTT
CDR3: CASSVTLDREAFF
J: TRBJ1-1
D: NA
size: once
V: TRBV19

DNA: TGTGCCAGTAGTAGGGGGTTGACTAACAATGAGCAGTTCTTC
CDR3: CASSRGLTNNEQFF
J: TRBJ2-1
D: NA
size: NA
V: TRBV19

DNA: TGTGCCAGCAGCTCCCACACTGGGTCTAGCACAGATACGCAGTATTTT
CDR3: CASSSHTGSSTDTQYF
J: TRBJ2-3
D: NA
size: few
V: TRBV9

DNA: TGTGCCAGCAGCTCCAGGGGGCGGCCCACTGAAGCTTTCTTT
CDR3: CASSSRGRPTEAFF
J: TRBJ1-1
D: TRBD1
size: NA
V: TRBV5-6

DNA: TGTGCCAGCAGACGCGACACGCCGTTCGACACAGATACGCAGTATTTT
CDR3: CASRRDTPFDTDTQYF
J: TRBJ2-3
D: NA
size: NA
V: TRBV28

DNA: TGTGCCAGCAGTTCGCTCAACTATGGCTACACCTTC
CDR3: CASSSLNYGYTF
J: TRBJ1-2
D: NA
size: NA
V: TRBV6-1

DNA: TGTGCCAGCAGCCCCTCCCCGGGACAGGGCCCTAGGGGAGATACGCAGTATTTT
CDR3: CASSPSPGQGPRGDTQYF
J: TRBJ2-3
D: TRBD1
size: NA
V: TRBV27

DNA: TGTGCCTGGAGTGCCAGCACAGGGGGAAGAACTGAAGCTTTCTTT
CDR3: CAWSASTGGRTEAFF
J: TRBJ1-1
D: TRBD1
size: NA
V: TRBV30

DNA: TGTGCCAGCAGCTTGGGTCCGGGTCAGGGGGCCGGAAACACCATATATTTT
CDR3: CASSLGPGQGAGNTIYF
J: TRBJ1-3
D: TRBD1
size: NA
V: TRBV5-6

DNA: TGCGCCAGCAGCCAGCAGCTTAGCGGGGGATCCTACAATGAGCAGTTCTTC
CDR3: CASSQQLSGGSYNEQFF
J: TRBJ2-1
D: TRBD2
size: NA
V: TRBV4-1

DNA: TGTGCCAGCAGTGGAGATGGAGTATCGGGCGGACTCATGAACACTGAAGCTTTCTTT
CDR3: CASSGDGVSGGLMNTEAFF
J: TRBJ1-1
D: NA
size: once
V: TRBV2

DNA: TGTGCCAGTAGTACCCTGGGGGGCCATGGCTACACCTTC
CDR3: CASSTLGGHGYTF
J: TRBJ1-2
D: NA
size: NA
V: TRBV19

DNA: TGTGCCTGGAGTGTACGAGCCTGGTACAATGAGCAGTTCTTC
CDR3: CAWSVRAWYNEQFF
J: TRBJ2-1
D: NA
size: NA
V: TRBV30

DNA: TGTGCCAGCAGTTTACTCTCAGGGGCCCACACCGGGGAGCTGTTTTTT
CDR3: CASSLLSGAHTGELFF
J: TRBJ2-2
D: NA
size: NA
V: TRBV27

DNA: TGCAGCGTTGAGGGGGGGGCTGGGGCCAACGTCCTGACTTTC
CDR3: CSVEGGAGANVLTF
J: TRBJ2-6
D: TRBD2
size: NA
V: TRBV29-1

DNA: TGTGCCAGCAGTGAAGGACCCGAGGGCAATCAGCCCCAGCATTTT
CDR3: CASSEGPEGNQPQHF
J: TRBJ1-5
D: NA
size: NA
V: TRBV6-1

DNA: TGTGCCTGGAGTTCGACCGGGATTGGTGGCTACACCTTC
CDR3: CAWSSTGIGGYTF
J: TRBJ1-2
D: NA
size: NA
V: TRBV30

DNA: TGTGCCAGCAGCTTAGATCCGACACCACCGGAGACCCAGTACTTC
CDR3: CASSLDPTPPETQYF
J: TRBJ2-5
D: NA
size: NA
V: TRBV7-2

DNA: TGTGCCAGCAGCAGAACCGGGACAGGGGTGTACGAGCAGTACTTC
CDR3: CASSRTGTGVYEQYF
J: TRBJ2-7
D: TRBD1
size: NA
V: TRBV27

DNA: TGTGCCAGCAGCTTATTCGGGAATTACTATGGCTACACCTTC
CDR3: CASSLFGNYYGYTF
J: TRBJ1-2
D: NA
size: NA
V: TRBV13